These 30 T cell receptor beta chains were sequenced from one sample in a study of T cell responses to AZD1222 COVID-19 vaccine (dated by TCRdb to the early 2020s). Explained via the paper, the time point label denotes: baseline before first vaccination. The library was prepared using the immunoSEQ multiplex PCR assay. The table comes from immuneACCESS by way of TCRdb, which keeps in-frame sequences with V and J called. Part of the clones is missing from these tables; in studies checked, under half for an unresolved V gene and the rest for unknown reasons. Counted in this sample were 100,000 to 120,000 clones; roughly nine tenths of them appeared once. 1.6% of the sample lies in the top ten. The starting material was peripheral blood, obtained on day 0 of AZD1222 vaccination. The receptors stem from an adult in good health.

The chain joins TRBV11-2 to TRBJ1-5; maybe TRBD1 (5 bases). V shed 0 bases and J shed 5 bases, with 8 bases lying between them. Germline V lookup: CDR1 SGHAT, CDR2 FQNNGV. This CDR3 region has 14 residues. The DNA for the CDR3 is TGTGCCAGCAGCTTAGAAGGGGTTGATCAGCCCCAGCATTTT. It codes for CASSLEGVDQPQHF.

V gene TRBV14 combines with J gene TRBJ1-2; possible D gene TRBD1, 5 bases. The V gene's germline CDR1 is SGHDN and CDR2 FVKESK. Between the trimmed V and J ends, which lost 1 base and 0 bases, there was a span of 15 bases. The CDR3 is made up of 17 amino acids. Written as DNA, the CDR3 is TGTGCCAGCAGCCAAGTTCGCAGGGCAAATACTAACTATGGCTACACCTTC. This gives the protein CASSQVRRANTNYGYTF.

This chain connects TRBV5-8 to TRBJ1-1; D might be TRBD1 (5 bases). CDR3 length equals 13 residues. V was cut by 4 bases and J by 3 bases, with 10 bases left in between. Germline lookup yields CDR1 SGHTS and CDR2 YDEGEE. The CDR3 coding sequence is TGTGCCAGCAGCGTCGGGGGGTACACTGAAGCTTTCTTT. Translating it yields CASSVGGYTEAFF.

The V gene is TRBV10-3, the J gene TRBJ2-4; weak D call: TRBD2 (5 bases). From germline, CDR1 is ENHRY and CDR2 SYGVKD. V was pared by 0 bases and J by 2 bases, with 8 bases between. The CDR3 runs to 15 residues. DNA for the CDR3: TGTGCCATCAGTGAGTCCACGGGGACCAAAAACATTCAGTACTTC. It translates to CAISESTGTKNIQYF.

The V gene is TRBV4-2, the J gene TRBJ1-3, with no clear D. The V end was cut by 2 bases, the J end by 0 bases, with 5 bases between. CDR1 and CDR2 from the germline V gene are LGHNA and YNFKEQ. The CDR3 has 14 amino acids. The CDR3 loop reads CASSQTDSGNTIYF. CDR3 DNA sequence: TGTGCCAGCAGCCAAACTGACTCTGGAAACACCATATATTTT.

The chain has TRBV6-4 and TRBJ2-1; TRBD2 matches at 9 bases. V shed 2 bases, J shed 2 bases, and the junction held 1 base outside the gene matches. Germline V gene sequence: CDR1 MRHNA, CDR2 SNTAGT. The CDR3 is made up of 15 amino acids. CDR3 DNA: TGTGCCAGCAGTGACGGCGGGGGGGCCTACAATGAGCAGTTCTTC. As protein: CASSDGGGAYNEQFF.

V is TRBV18 and J is TRBJ2-3; 10 bases are a match to TRBD1. CDR3 size: 14 residues. The germline V gene has CDR1 KGHSH and CDR2 LQKENI. V was clipped by 4 bases and J by 3 bases; unmatched bases: 1. The CDR3 is CASSRDRGTDTQYF. The CDR3 nucleotides read TGTGCCAGCTCACGGGACAGGGGAACAGATACGCAGTATTTT. Looking up the rest from reference TRBV18 and TRBJ2-3 gives the full variable domain: NAGVMQNPRHLVRRRGQEARLRCSPMKGHSHVYWYRQLPEEGLKFMVYLQKENIIDESGMPKERFSAEFPKEGPSILRIQQVVRGDSAAYFCASSRDRGTDTQYFGPGTRLTVL.

The V and J genes are TRBV5-1 and TRBJ2-2, with D uncertain. Germline V gives CDR1 SGHRS, CDR2 YFSETQ. The CDR3 spans 15 residues. The V end lost 7 bases, the J end lost 0 bases, and 13 bases lay between the germline ends. The CDR3 is CASLLTPANTGELFF. As DNA, the CDR3 is TGCGCCAGCCTACTGACTCCCGCGAACACCGGGGAGCTGTTTTTT. The full variable domain, its missing parts supplied by reference TRBV5-1 and TRBJ2-2, is KAGVTQTPRYLIKTRGQQVTLSCSPISGHRSVSWYQQTPGQGLQFLFEYFSETQRNKGNFPGRFSGRQFSNSRSEMNVSTLELGDSALYLCASLLTPANTGELFFGEGSRLTVL.

The chain recombines TRBV3-1 (or the pseudogene TRBV3-2) with TRBJ2-7; 14 nucleotides agree with TRBD2. Trimming cost V 6 bases and J 4 bases; bases outside gene matches: 8. Germline V gives CDR1 LGHDT, CDR2 YNNKEL (reference sequence). The CDR3 extends over 16 amino acids. The CDR3 loop is CASSPRLAGGPYEQYF. CDR3 DNA: TGTGCCAGCAGTCCCCGACTAGCGGGAGGGCCATACGAGCAGTACTTC.

As regards this clone: Other DNA sequences of this sample code for an identical CDR3. The chain is built from TRBV4-2 and TRBJ1-2, with D possibly matching TRBD1 (5 bases). CDR3 size: 15 residues. V was trimmed by 3 bases and J by 0 bases, leaving 11 bases between them. CDR1 is LGHNA, CDR2 YNFKEQ, per germline. This CDR3 is CASSQSGLANYGYTF. The DNA for the CDR3 is TGTGCCAGCAGCCAGTCAGGGCTAGCTAACTATGGCTACACCTTC.

This chain connects TRBV5-1 to TRBJ2-7, with a tentative D call TRBD1 (7 bases). The CDR3 extends over 16 amino acids. Germline V gene lookup returns CDR1 SGHRS and CDR2 YFSETQ. V was trimmed by 6 bases and J by 0 bases, leaving 19 bases between them. The CDR3 spells CASTYYAGGPSYEQYF. The CDR3 DNA reads as TGCGCCAGCACTTACTACGCAGGGGGGCCCTCCTACGAGCAGTACTTC.

The chain couples TRBV19 to TRBJ2-2, with a possible D match to TRBD2 (7 bases). Germline assignment: CDR1 LNHDA and CDR2 SQIVND (reference sequence). The length of the CDR3 is 16 residues. V lost 5 bases and J lost 5, with 18 bases in between. The CDR3 nucleotides are TGTGCCAGTAGTTTTGCAGGGAGGGGACAAACCGGGGAGCTGTTTTTT. Translation: CASSFAGRGQTGELFF.

A single count supports this clone. The chain uses TRBV4-1 and TRBJ1-5; D is perhaps TRBD1 (6 bases). V was cut by 2 bases and J by 5 bases, with 19 bases left in between. CDR3 length: 17 amino acids. CDR1 is MGHRA, CDR2 YSYEKL, per germline. In DNA, the CDR3 is TGCGCCAGCAGCCAAAGCGCACGGGGGGCGCTCGATCAGCCCCAGCATTTT. Translating it yields CASSQSARGALDQPQHF.

The rearrangement uses TRBV24-1 and TRBJ1-2, with D tentatively TRBD1 (6 bases). CDR1 and CDR2 from the germline V gene are KGHDR and SFDVKD. The CDR3 is 15 residues long. The V end lost 1 base, the J end lost 8 bases, and 16 bases lay between the germline ends. CDR3 protein: CATSDLTGSKGGYTF. Written as DNA, the CDR3 is TGTGCCACCAGTGATTTAACAGGGAGCAAAGGGGGCTACACCTTC.

The chain combines TRBV2 with TRBJ1-5, with TRBD1 identical over 11 bases. J was trimmed by 5 bases and V by 6 bases; bases with no gene match: 3. The germline V gene encodes CDR1 SNHLY and CDR2 FYNNEI. The CDR3 loop spans 14 amino acids. The CDR3 protein is CASSADRGHQPQHF. The CDR3 DNA is TGTGCCAGCAGCGCGGACAGGGGGCATCAGCCCCAGCATTTT.

Only one count was recorded for this clone. CDR3 DNA sequence: TGTGCCACCAGCAGCCAACTTCAAGAGACCCAGTACTTC. Its protein product is CATSSQLQETQYF. The J gene is TRBJ2-5, the V gene TRBV15; D gene unclear. V lost 3 bases to trimming and J lost 2 bases, with 7 bases between them. Germline V gene sequence: CDR1 LNHNV, CDR2 YYDKDF (reference sequence). This CDR3 is 13 amino acids long.

The CDR3 region is CSGGRTNNEQFF. As DNA, the CDR3 is TGCAGCGGAGGGCGGACTAACAATGAGCAGTTCTTC. The chain combines TRBV29-1 with TRBJ2-1, with a possible D match to TRBD2 (6 bases). Germline CDR1 and CDR2: SQVTM and ANQGSEA. The CDR3 spans 12 residues. V lost 7 bases, J lost 5 bases, and 12 bases lay in between.

As to this clone: The same CDR3 can be traced to other DNA sequences in this sample. This rearrangement joins TRBV5-1 to TRBJ1-3; D not certain. The CDR3 covers 16 residues. V shed 1 base and J shed 0 bases, with 11 bases lying between them. Germline assignment: CDR1 SGHRS and CDR2 YFSETQ. The CDR3 DNA sequence: TGCGCCAGCAGCTTGAACAGCCGATCCTCTGGAAACACCATATATTTT. This codes for CASSLNSRSSGNTIYF.

Here the CDR3 reads CAALAGPPEAFF. The CDR3 DNA follows: TGTGCCGCCCTAGCGGGTCCCCCGGAGGCTTTCTTT. The rearrangement joins TRBV7-2 to TRBJ1-1; D not certain. The V end lost 11 bases, the J end lost 11 bases, and 21 bases lay between the germline ends. Germline V gives CDR1 SGHTA, CDR2 FQGNSA. The CDR3 is 12 amino acids.

This clone has just one count. The chain carries TRBV5-5 and TRBJ2-7; 15 positions match TRBD2. Trimming cost V 3 bases and J 6 bases; bases outside gene matches: 4. The CDR3 is 15 amino acids. The V gene's germline CDR1 is SGHKS and CDR2 YYEKEE (reference sequence). The CDR3 loop is CASSWTSGRAAEQYF. The CDR3 nucleotides read TGTGCCAGCAGCTGGACTAGCGGGAGGGCCGCCGAGCAGTACTTC.

The chain employs TRBV6-6 and TRBJ1-1; D is ambiguous. The V end was cut by 2 bases, the J end by 9 bases, with 10 bases between. Per germline, CDR1 MNHNY and CDR2 SVGAGI (reference sequence). The CDR3 sequence is 12 residues long. The CDR3 bases are TGTGCCAGCAGTTACCCGGGCGAGCAAGCTTTCTTT. Translated: CASSYPGEQAFF.

The rearrangement links TRBV6-5 to TRBJ2-1, with 8 bases aligning to TRBD2. Germline CDR1 is MNHEY and CDR2 is SVGAGI. CDR3 size: 15 residues. Trimming at V came to 2 bases and at J to 7 bases, leaving 7 bases not matched to a gene. In DNA, the CDR3 is TGTGCCAGCAGTTACAGTGCGGGGGGCACGAATGAGCAGTTCTTC. Its protein is CASSYSAGGTNEQFF.

The J gene is TRBJ1-1, the V gene TRBV9, with 9 bases identical to TRBD1. Germline CDR1 is SGDLS and CDR2 is YYNGEE. V lost 2 bases to trimming and J lost 5 bases; unmatched junction nucleotides: 4. This CDR3 spans 14 amino acids. This CDR3 is CASSVRTGVTEAFF. As DNA, the CDR3 is TGTGCCAGCAGCGTGAGGACAGGGGTAACTGAAGCTTTCTTT. Based on the CDR3 plus reference TRBV9 and TRBJ1-1, the full variable domain is DSGVTQTPKHLITATGQRVTLRCSPRSGDLSVYWYQQSLDQGLQFLIQYYNGEERAKGNILERFSAQQFPDLHSELNLSSLELGDSALYFCASSVRTGVTEAFFGQGTRLTVV.

The chain recombines TRBV6-2 or TRBV6-3 with TRBJ1-1; no reliable D call. The germline V gene has CDR1 MNHEY and CDR2 SVGEGT. This CDR3 is built from 14 residues. The germline V and J ends were trimmed by 6 bases and 11 bases, with 22 bases remaining between them. CDR3 coding DNA: TGTGCCAGCAGCCACTGGATCCCCCTTCCGCATGCTTTCTTT. Translating it yields CASSHWIPLPHAFF.

This chain links TRBV5-8 with TRBJ1-2; D remains ambiguous. CDR3 size: 11 residues. V was clipped by 0 bases and J by 10 bases, with 7 bases between them. Per germline, CDR1 SGHTS and CDR2 YDEGEE. For the CDR3, the DNA is TGTGCCAGCAGCTTGGCCAGACTCTACACCTTC. It yields the protein CASSLARLYTF.

This chain connects TRBV7-2 to TRBJ1-4; no firm D call. Germline assignment: CDR1 SGHTA and CDR2 FQGNSA. Between the trimmed V and J ends, which lost 5 bases and 6 bases, there was a span of 10 bases. This CDR3 is built from 13 residues. Here the CDR3 DNA reads TGTGCCAGCAGCCGGAGGTGGGATGAAAAACTGTTTTTT. Translating gives CASSRRWDEKLFF. Combining the CDR3 with reference TRBV7-2 and TRBJ1-4 gives the whole variable domain GAGVSQSPSNKVTEKGKDVELRCDPISGHTALYWYRQSLGQGLEFLIYFQGNSAPDKSGLPSDRFSAERTGGSVSTLTIQRTQQEDSAVYLCASSRRWDEKLFFGSGTQLSVL.

This chain uses TRBV2 with TRBJ2-7; perhaps TRBD1 as D (6 bases). Trimming left V 4 bases short and J 5 bases short, with 12 bases between. The CDR3 runs to 13 residues. Germline-derived CDR1 and CDR2 are SNHLY and FYNNEI. The CDR3 DNA is TGTGCCAGCAGTGTTGGACAGCCCAACGAGCAGTACTTC. Translated, it gives CASSVGQPNEQYF.

This clone was recorded a few times. The rearrangement joins TRBV27 to TRBJ1-1; D is perhaps TRBD1 (5 bases). The germline V gene encodes CDR1 MNHEY and CDR2 SMNVEV (reference sequence). Trimming pared 2 bases from V and 0 bases from J, leaving 10 bases between. This CDR3 contains 15 residues. CDR3 nucleotide sequence: TGTGCCAGCAGTTTAAAGGCAGGGTTGAACACTGAAGCTTTCTTT. Protein sequence: CASSLKAGLNTEAFF.

The chain carries TRBV11-2 and TRBJ1-1, with 12 bases aligning to TRBD1. Trimming took 3 bases from V and 0 from J; bases not matched to a gene: 8. Germline V CDR1 and CDR2: SGHAT, FQNNGV. CDR3 length: 18 amino acids. CDR3 sequence (DNA): TGTGCCAGCAGCTTTCCCGAGGGGACAGGGGGCCTGAACACTGAAGCTTTCTTT. Amino acids: CASSFPEGTGGLNTEAFF.

This chain links TRBV3-1 (or the pseudogene TRBV3-2) with TRBJ2-6, with D unclear. Germline loops: CDR1 LGHDT, CDR2 YNNKEL (reference sequence). The CDR3 spans 11 residues. V was clipped by 1 base and J by 12 bases, with 4 bases between them. The CDR3 sequence: CASSQVSVLTF. The CDR3 DNA is TGTGCCAGCAGCCAAGTCAGCGTCCTGACTTTC.